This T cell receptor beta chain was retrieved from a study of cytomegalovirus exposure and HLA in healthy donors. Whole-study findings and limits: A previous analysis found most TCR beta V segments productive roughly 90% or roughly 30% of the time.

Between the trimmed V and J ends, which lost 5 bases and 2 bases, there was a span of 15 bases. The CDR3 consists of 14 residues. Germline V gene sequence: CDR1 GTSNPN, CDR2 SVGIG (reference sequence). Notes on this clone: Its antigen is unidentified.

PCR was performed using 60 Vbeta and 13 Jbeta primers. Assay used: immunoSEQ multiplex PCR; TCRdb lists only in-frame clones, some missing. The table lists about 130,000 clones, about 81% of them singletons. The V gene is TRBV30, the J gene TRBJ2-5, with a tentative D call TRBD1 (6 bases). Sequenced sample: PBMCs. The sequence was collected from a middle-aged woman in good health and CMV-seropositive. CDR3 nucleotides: TGTGCCTGGGACACGGGACAACCACAAGAGACCCAGTACTTC. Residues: CAWDTGQPQETQYF.